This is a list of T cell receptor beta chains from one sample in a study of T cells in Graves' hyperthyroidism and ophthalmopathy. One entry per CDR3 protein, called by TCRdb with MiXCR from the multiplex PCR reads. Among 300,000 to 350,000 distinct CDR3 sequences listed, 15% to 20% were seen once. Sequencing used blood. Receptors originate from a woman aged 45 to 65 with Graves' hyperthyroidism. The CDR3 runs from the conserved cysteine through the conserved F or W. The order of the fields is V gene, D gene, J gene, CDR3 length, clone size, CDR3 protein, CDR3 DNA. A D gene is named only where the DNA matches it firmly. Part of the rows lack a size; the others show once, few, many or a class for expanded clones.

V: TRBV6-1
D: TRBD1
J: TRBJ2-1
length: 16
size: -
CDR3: CASRKGWTGIYNEQFF
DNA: TGTGCCAGCAGGAAAGGTTGGACAGGAATCTACAATGAGCAGTTCTTC

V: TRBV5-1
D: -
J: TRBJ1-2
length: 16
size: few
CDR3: CASSSVVRTLNYGYTF
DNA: TGCGCCAGCAGCTCAGTTGTCAGGACCTTGAACTATGGCTACACCTTC

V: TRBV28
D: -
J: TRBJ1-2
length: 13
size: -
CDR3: CASSWRAAGGYTF
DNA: TGTGCCAGCAGTTGGAGGGCCGCGGGTGGCTACACCTTC

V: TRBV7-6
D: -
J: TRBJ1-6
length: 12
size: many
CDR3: CASSLPNSPLHF
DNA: TGTGCCAGCAGCTTGCCTAATTCACCCCTCCACTTT

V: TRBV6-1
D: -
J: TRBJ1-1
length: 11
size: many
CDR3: CASSPTLLAFF
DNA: TGTGCCAGCAGTCCTACGTTACTGGCTTTCTTT

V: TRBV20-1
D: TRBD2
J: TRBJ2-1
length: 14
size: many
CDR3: CSASASGRADEQFF
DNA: TGCAGTGCTAGCGCTAGCGGGAGGGCCGATGAGCAGTTCTTC

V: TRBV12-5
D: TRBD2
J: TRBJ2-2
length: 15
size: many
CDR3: CASGTSGPNTGELFF
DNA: TGTGCTAGTGGGACTAGCGGACCGAACACCGGGGAGCTGTTTTTT

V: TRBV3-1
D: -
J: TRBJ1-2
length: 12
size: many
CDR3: CASSQVFYGYTF
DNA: TGTGCCAGCAGCCAAGTATTCTATGGCTACACCTTC

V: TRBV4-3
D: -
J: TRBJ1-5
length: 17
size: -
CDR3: CASSQDPSPYSNQPQHF
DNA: TGCGCCAGCAGCCAAGATCCCTCCCCATATAGCAATCAGCCCCAGCATTTT

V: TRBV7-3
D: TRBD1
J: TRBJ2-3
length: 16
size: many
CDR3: CASSLSGGRSTDTQYF
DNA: TGTGCCAGCAGCTTATCAGGGGGCAGGAGCACAGATACGCAGTATTTT

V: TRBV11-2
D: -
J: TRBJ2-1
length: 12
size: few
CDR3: CASSLDLGGQFF
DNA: TGTGCCAGCAGCTTAGATCTGGGAGGGCAGTTCTTC

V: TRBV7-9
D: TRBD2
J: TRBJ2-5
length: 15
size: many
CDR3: CASGREGTIQETQYF
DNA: TGTGCCAGCGGGAGAGAGGGGACTATCCAAGAGACCCAGTACTTC

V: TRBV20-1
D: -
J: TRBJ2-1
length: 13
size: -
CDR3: CSANPETQYEQFF
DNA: TGCAGTGCGAATCCTGAGACGCAATACGAGCAGTTCTTC

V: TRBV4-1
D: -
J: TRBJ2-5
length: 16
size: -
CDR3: CASSQAARDLRETQYF
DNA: TGCGCCAGCAGCCAGGCCGCCAGGGATTTGCGAGAGACCCAGTACTTC

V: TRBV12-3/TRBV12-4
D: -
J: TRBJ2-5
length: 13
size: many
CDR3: CASRRTMQETQYF
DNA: TGTGCCAGCAGACGGACGATGCAAGAGACCCAGTACTTC

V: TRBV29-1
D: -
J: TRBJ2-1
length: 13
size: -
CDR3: CSGSGVGVHEQFF
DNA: TGCAGCGGATCAGGTGTGGGGGTGCATGAGCAGTTCTTC

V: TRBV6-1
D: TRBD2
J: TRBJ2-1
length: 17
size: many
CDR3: CASSFRLAGSSYNEQFF
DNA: TGTGCCAGCAGTTTTAGACTAGCGGGAAGCTCCTACAATGAGCAGTTCTTC

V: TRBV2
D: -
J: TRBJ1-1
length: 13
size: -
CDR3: CASRDTRRTEAFF
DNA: TGTGCCAGCAGGGACACTAGGAGGACTGAGGCTTTCTTT

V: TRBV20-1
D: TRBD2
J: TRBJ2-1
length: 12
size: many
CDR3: CSASGRASEQFF
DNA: TGCAGTGCTAGCGGGAGGGCTAGTGAGCAGTTCTTC

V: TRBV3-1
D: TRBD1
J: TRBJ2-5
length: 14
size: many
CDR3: CASSLGTAGKTQYF
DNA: TGTGCCAGCAGCCTCGGGACAGCTGGGAAGACCCAGTACTTC

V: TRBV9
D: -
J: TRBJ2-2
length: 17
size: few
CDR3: CASTKTGGAENTGELFF
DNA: TGTGCCAGCACAAAGACTGGGGGGGCCGAGAACACCGGGGAGCTGTTTTTT

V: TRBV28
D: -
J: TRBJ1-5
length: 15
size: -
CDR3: CASCRTRSIDQPQHF
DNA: TGTGCCAGTTGTCGGACACGCTCAATTGATCAGCCCCAGCATTTT

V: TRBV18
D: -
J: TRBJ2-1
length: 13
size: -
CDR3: CASSPRGREEQFF
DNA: TGTGCCAGCTCACCACGGGGACGCGAAGAGCAGTTCTTC

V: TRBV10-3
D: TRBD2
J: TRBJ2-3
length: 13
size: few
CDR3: CAIGLAGTDTQYF
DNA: TGTGCCATCGGACTAGCGGGCACAGATACGCAGTATTTT

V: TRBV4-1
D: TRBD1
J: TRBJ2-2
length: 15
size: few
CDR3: CASSADRGPTGELFF
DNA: TGCGCCAGCAGCGCGGACAGGGGTCCCACCGGGGAGCTGTTTTTT

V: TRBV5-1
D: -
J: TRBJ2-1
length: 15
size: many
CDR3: CASSLEGGMGDEQFF
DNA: TGCGCCAGCAGCTTGGAGGGGGGGATGGGCGATGAGCAGTTCTTC

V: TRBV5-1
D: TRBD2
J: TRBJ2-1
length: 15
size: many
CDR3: CASSLVAGAHNEQFF
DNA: TGCGCCAGCAGCTTGGTAGCGGGGGCCCACAATGAGCAGTTCTTC

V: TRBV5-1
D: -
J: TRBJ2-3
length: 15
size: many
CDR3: CASSLRPGRTDTQYF
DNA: TGCGCCAGCAGCTTAAGACCAGGGAGAACGGATACGCAGTATTTT

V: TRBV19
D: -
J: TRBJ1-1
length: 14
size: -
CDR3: CASRPTQGNTEAFF
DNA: TGTGCCAGTAGGCCTACACAGGGGAACACTGAAGCTTTCTTT

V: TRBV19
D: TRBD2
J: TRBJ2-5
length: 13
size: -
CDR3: CASTVAGEETQYF
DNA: TGTGCCAGTACGGTAGCGGGAGAAGAGACCCAGTACTTC

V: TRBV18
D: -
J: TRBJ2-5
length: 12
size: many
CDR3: CASSPPSSPQYF
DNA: TGTGCCAGCTCACCACCGTCCTCGCCCCAGTACTTC

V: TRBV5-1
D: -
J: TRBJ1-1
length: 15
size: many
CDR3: CASSLIGEEGTEAFF
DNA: TGCGCCAGCAGCTTGATCGGGGAGGAGGGAACTGAAGCTTTCTTT

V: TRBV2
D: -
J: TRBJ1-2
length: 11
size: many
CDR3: CATSRIDGYTF
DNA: TGTGCCACAAGTAGGATCGACGGCTACACCTTC

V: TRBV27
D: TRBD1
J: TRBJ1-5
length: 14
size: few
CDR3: CASTYGTGGQPQHF
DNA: TGTGCCAGCACCTATGGGACAGGGGGCCAGCCCCAGCATTTT

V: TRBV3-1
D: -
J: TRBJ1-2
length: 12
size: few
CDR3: CASSQPDSGYTF
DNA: TGTGCCAGCAGCCAACCGGACAGTGGCTACACCTTC

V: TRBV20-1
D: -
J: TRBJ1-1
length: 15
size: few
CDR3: CSAREGGGEVTEAFF
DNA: TGCAGTGCTAGAGAGGGTGGAGGGGAAGTCACTGAAGCTTTCTTT

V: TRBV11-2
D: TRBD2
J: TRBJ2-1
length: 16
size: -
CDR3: CASSQATSGSHNEQFF
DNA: TGCGCCAGCAGCCAAGCGACTAGCGGGAGTCATAATGAGCAGTTCTTC

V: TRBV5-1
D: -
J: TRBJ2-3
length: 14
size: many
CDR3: CASSSRTAPDTQYF
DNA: TGCGCCAGCAGCTCCCGGACAGCCCCAGATACGCAGTATTTT

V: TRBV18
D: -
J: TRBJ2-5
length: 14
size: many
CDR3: CASSPRNSQETQYF
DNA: TGTGCCAGCTCACCACGAAATTCCCAAGAGACCCAGTACTTC

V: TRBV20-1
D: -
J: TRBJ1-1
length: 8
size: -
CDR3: CGGNEAFF
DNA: TGCGGGGGTAATGAAGCTTTCTTT

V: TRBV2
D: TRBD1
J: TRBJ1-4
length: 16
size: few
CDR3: CASSKWETGEGEKLFF
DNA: TGTGCCAGCAGTAAATGGGAAACAGGGGAAGGGGAAAAACTGTTTTTT

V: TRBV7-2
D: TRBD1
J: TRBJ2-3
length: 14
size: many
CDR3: CASSSGTGGDTQYF
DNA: TGTGCCAGCAGTTCCGGGACAGGGGGAGATACGCAGTATTTT

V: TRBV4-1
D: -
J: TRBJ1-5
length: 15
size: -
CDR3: CASSQDLGGNQPQHF
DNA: TGCGCCAGCAGCCAAGATCTCGGGGGCAATCAGCCCCAGCATTTT

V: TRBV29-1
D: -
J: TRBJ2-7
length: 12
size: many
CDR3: CSVEDSPYEQYF
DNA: TGCAGCGTTGAAGATTCACCCTACGAGCAGTACTTC

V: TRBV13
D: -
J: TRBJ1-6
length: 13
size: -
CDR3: CASSSGADGSLHF
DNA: TGTGCCAGCAGCTCCGGGGCCGACGGGTCCCTCCACTTT

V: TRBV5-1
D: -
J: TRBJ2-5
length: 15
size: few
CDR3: CASSLGSANQETQYF
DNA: TGCGCCAGCAGCTTGGGCAGTGCCAACCAAGAGACCCAGTACTTC

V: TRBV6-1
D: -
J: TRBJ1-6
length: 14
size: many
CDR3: CASCEVLEDSPLHF
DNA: TGTGCCAGCTGCGAGGTCCTGGAGGATTCACCCCTCCACTTT

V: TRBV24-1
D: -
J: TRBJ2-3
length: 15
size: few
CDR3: CATSDPFGLSDTQYF
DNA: TGTGCCACCAGTGACCCCTTCGGTTTGTCAGATACGCAGTATTTT

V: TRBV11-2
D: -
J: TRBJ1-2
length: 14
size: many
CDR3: CASSYPGSRGGYTF
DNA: TGTGCCAGCAGCTATCCGGGTTCTCGAGGTGGCTACACCTTC

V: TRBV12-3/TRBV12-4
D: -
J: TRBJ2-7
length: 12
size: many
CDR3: CASSLSHAEQYF
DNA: TGTGCCAGCAGTTTGTCCCATGCCGAGCAGTACTTC